This passage covers 21 T cell receptor beta chains from one sample sequenced in a study of cytotoxic CD8 clonotypes in ibrutinib-treated CLL. Some clones are missing from TCRdb's copy, which holds only in-frame ones; the method was immunoSEQ multiplex PCR. The sample lists 300,000 to 400,000 clones, over 60% seen once, with roughly 6.3% in the top ten. The sample here was PBMCs, taken after 36 months of ibrutinib treatment. The source is a human donor with chronic lymphocytic leukemia.

The chain has TRBV25-1 and TRBJ1-2; D is unclear. V lost 4 bases and J 0 bases, leaving 9 bases between the germline ends. Per germline, CDR1 MGHDK and CDR2 SYGVNS. The CDR3 covers 14 residues. The CDR3 spells CASSGLQPNYGYTF. CDR3 coding DNA: TGTGCCAGCAGTGGCCTACAGCCTAACTATGGCTACACCTTC.

The chain has TRBV11-2 and TRBJ2-5; 16 bases are a match to TRBD2. V dropped 5 bases and J dropped 7; count of bases not matched to a gene: 13. Per germline, CDR1 SGHAT and CDR2 FQNNGV. The CDR3 consists of 18 residues. The chain's CDR3 is CASSPDLGLAGGLLTQYF. As DNA, the CDR3 is TGTGCCAGCAGCCCCGACCTGGGACTAGCGGGGGGGCTCTTGACCCAGTACTTC. Combining the CDR3 with reference TRBV11-2 and TRBJ2-5 gives the whole variable domain EAGVAQSPRYKIIEKRQSVAFWCNPISGHATLYWYQQILGQGPKLLIQFQNNGVVDDSQLPKDRFSAERLKGVDSTLKIQPAKLEDSAVYLCASSPDLGLAGGLLTQYFGPGTRLLVL.

This clone was recorded a few times. The V and J genes are TRBV19 and TRBJ2-7; perhaps TRBD1 as D (5 bases). CDR3 size: 13 residues. Germline V gene lookup returns CDR1 LNHDA and CDR2 SQIVND (reference sequence). The ends were cut back, 3 bases at V and 5 bases at J, with 11 bases in the middle. The CDR3 nucleotides read TGTGCCAGTAGTATCTGGGTACAGGACGAGCAGTACTTC. This gives the protein CASSIWVQDEQYF.

This chain joins TRBV5-1 and TRBJ2-1, with D possibly TRBD2 on 5 matching bases. V was pared by 3 bases and J by 3 bases, with 10 bases between. The CDR3 is 14 residues long. Germline CDR1 is SGHRS and CDR2 is YFSETQ. The CDR3 loop is CASSSSPNYNEQFF. The CDR3 region has the DNA TGCGCCAGCAGCTCTAGCCCCAACTACAATGAGCAGTTCTTC.

The chain carries TRBV7-2 and TRBJ1-2; 7 bases match TRBD1. There are 14 residues in the CDR3. Losses at the gene ends were 5 bases for V and 4 bases for J; bases not matched to a gene: 7. The germline V gene has CDR1 SGHTA and CDR2 FQGNSA. Here the CDR3 reads CASSTQRTGYGYTF. The CDR3 DNA sequence: TGTGCCAGCAGCACTCAAAGGACAGGCTATGGCTACACCTTC.

This CDR3 reads CASSTGTTTNTGELFF. The CDR3 nucleotides are TGTGCCAGCAGTACCGGGACAACGACGAACACCGGGGAGCTGTTTTTT. The chain couples TRBV6-6 to TRBJ2-2, with D tentatively TRBD1 (6 bases). The CDR3 runs 16 residues. CDR1 is MNHNY, CDR2 SVGAGI, per germline (reference sequence). The V and J ends lost 5 bases and 0 bases respectively, with 13 bases between them.

The genes are TRBV14 and TRBJ1-1; D unclear. Trimming took 4 bases from V and 8 from J, leaving 5 bases between them. This CDR3 is built from 10 residues. Germline assignment: CDR1 SGHDN and CDR2 FVKESK. The CDR3 DNA is TGTGCCAGCAGCCCGGGAGAAGCTTTCTTT. Protein sequence: CASSPGEAFF. The variable domain in full, with the rest retrieved from reference TRBV14 and TRBJ1-1, is EAGVTQFPSHSVIEKGQTVTLRCDPISGHDNLYWYRRVMGKEIKFLLHFVKESKQDESGMPNNRFLAERTGGTYSTLKVQPAELEDSGVYFCASSPGEAFFGQGTRLTVV.

The chain combines TRBV10-1 with TRBJ1-3, with D uncertain. This CDR3 comprises 15 residues. CDR1 is WNHNN and CDR2 is SYGVQD in the germline V gene (reference sequence). V gave up 4 bases and J gave up 0 bases, with 10 bases separating them. CDR3: CASSGGANSGNTIYF. The CDR3 DNA follows: TGCGCCAGCAGTGGAGGCGCGAACTCTGGAAACACCATATATTTT.

This clone was recorded a few times. The CDR3 spells CASSPGGYGYTF. In DNA form, the CDR3 reads TGTGCCAGCAGTCCAGGGGGCTATGGCTACACCTTC. The gene calls are TRBV28 and TRBJ1-2; 7 bases are a match to TRBD1. V was clipped by 5 bases and J by 4 bases; unmatched bases: 1. This CDR3 spans 12 amino acids. CDR1 MDHEN and CDR2 SYDVKM come from the germline V gene.

Only a few counts were recorded for this clone. CDR3: CASSEGRERNTEAFF. The CDR3 DNA follows: TGTGCCAGCAGCGAAGGCAGGGAGCGGAACACTGAAGCTTTCTTT. The chain couples TRBV7-8 to TRBJ1-1; perhaps TRBD1 as D (5 bases). From germline, CDR1 is SGHVS and CDR2 FQNEAQ. The CDR3 totals 15 residues. Trimming cost V 5 bases and J 1 base, with 14 bases left between them.

The chain links TRBV5-1 to TRBJ1-2; D remains ambiguous. V was cut by 1 base and J by 8 bases, with 15 bases left in between. This CDR3 contains 14 residues. CDR1 is SGHRS and CDR2 is YFSETQ in the germline V gene. CDR3 in amino acids: CASSLRDPGVGYTF. For the CDR3, the DNA is TGCGCCAGCAGCTTGCGTGACCCAGGAGTCGGCTACACCTTC.

The chain couples TRBV6-5 to TRBJ2-2; D gene ambiguous. CDR1 MNHEY and CDR2 SVGAGI come from the germline V gene. The CDR3 consists of 12 residues. Trimming pared 10 bases from V and 6 bases from J, leaving 12 bases between. Here the CDR3 reads CATQVPPGELFF. DNA of the CDR3: TGTGCCACGCAGGTGCCCCCCGGGGAGCTGTTTTTT.

The rearrangement joins TRBV5-1 to TRBJ1-2; D ambiguous. The germline CDR1 and CDR2 sequences are SGHRS and YFSETQ. The CDR3 extends over 13 amino acids. Trimming took off 4 bases at V and 6 bases at J, with 13 bases between the two ends. The CDR3 DNA sequence: TGCGCCAGCAGCCCGTTGGGGTCGGATGGCTACACCTTC. Translating gives CASSPLGSDGYTF.

The chain is built from TRBV29-1 and TRBJ1-2, with a possible D match to TRBD1 (6 bases). The V gene's germline CDR1 is SQVTM and CDR2 ANQGSEA. This CDR3 is built from 14 residues. V was clipped by 4 bases and J by 6 bases, with 18 bases between them. The CDR3 here is CSVVSGRGYDGYTF. The DNA for the CDR3 is TGCAGCGTTGTTTCCGGCAGGGGTTATGATGGCTACACCTTC. Filled out from reference TRBV29-1 and TRBJ1-2, the complete variable domain reads SAVISQKPSRDICQRGTSLTIQCQVDSQVTMMFWYRQQPGQSLTLIATANQGSEATYESGFVIDKFPISRPNLTFSTLTVSNMSPEDSSIYLCSVVSGRGYDGYTFGSGTRLTVV.

CDR3 in DNA: TGTGCCAGCAGCCTACGTGGACTAGAGGGGACCCAGTACTTC. Amino acid sequence: CASSLRGLEGTQYF. The chain combines TRBV13 with TRBJ2-5, with 7 bases aligning to TRBD2. Trimming cost V 5 bases and J 7 bases; bases outside gene matches: 10. Germline-derived CDR1 and CDR2 are PRHDT and FYEKMQ (reference sequence). CDR3 length: 14 amino acids.

This clone has only a few counts. V usage is TRBV14 and J usage is TRBJ2-2, with a possible D match to TRBD1 (5 bases). The CDR3 covers 15 residues. Trimming took off 2 bases at V and 6 bases at J, with 13 bases between the two ends. CDR1 and CDR2 (germline): SGHDN, FVKESK. The chain's CDR3 is CASSQSLRTPGELFF. The CDR3 DNA is TGTGCCAGCAGCCAATCTCTCAGGACACCCGGGGAGCTGTTTTTT.

The chain combines TRBV4-1 with TRBJ2-7; D is perhaps TRBD2 (5 bases). This CDR3 is 13 amino acids long. V lost 3 bases, J lost 4 bases, and 10 bases lay in between. CDR1 and CDR2 from the germline V gene are MGHRA and YSYEKL. The CDR3 bases are TGCGCCAGCAGCCAGGACTCTGGTTACGAGCAGTACTTC. As protein: CASSQDSGYEQYF.

This clone has only a few counts. V gene TRBV15 combines with J gene TRBJ2-7, with 11 bases lining up with TRBD2. CDR3 size: 15 residues. Germline loops: CDR1 LNHNV, CDR2 YYDKDF (reference sequence). V was clipped by 0 bases and J by 9 bases; unmatched bases: 7. CDR3 DNA sequence: TGTGCCACCAGCAGAGAGTCTAGCGGGAGGAGGGGGCAGTACTTC. Translated: CATSRESSGRRGQYF.

The gene calls are TRBV5-4 and TRBJ1-6; 8 bases line up with TRBD1. This CDR3 is 16 amino acids long. Germline CDR1 is SGHNT and CDR2 is YYREEE (reference sequence). Losses at the gene ends were 3 bases for V and 10 bases for J; bases not matched to a gene: 12. CDR3 nucleotide sequence: TGTGCCAGCAGCTCGCTGGGCGAGACAGGGGCCTCACCCCTCCACTTT. Amino acid sequence: CASSSLGETGASPLHF.

In its sample, this clone was seen a few times. This chain connects TRBV18 to TRBJ2-7, with D maybe TRBD1 (6 bases). CDR1 is KGHSH and CDR2 is LQKENI in the germline V gene. This CDR3 region has 15 residues. The V end was cut by 0 bases, the J end by 2 bases, with 11 bases between. For the CDR3, the DNA is TGTGCCAGCTCACCACCGAGCAGGGGAACCTACGAGCAGTACTTC. Residues: CASSPPSRGTYEQYF.

This clone was counted a few times. The rearrangement links TRBV4-1 to TRBJ2-7; D remains ambiguous. V was clipped by 4 bases and J by 5 bases, with 12 bases between them. Germline V gene data show CDR1 as MGHRA and CDR2 as YSYEKL. The CDR3 is made up of 13 amino acids. In DNA, the CDR3 is TGCGCCAGCAGCCCCGCCCTCTTGAACGAGCAGTACTTC. It codes for CASSPALLNEQYF.